This TCR beta chain was found in a study of metastatic and nonmetastatic thyroid tumors. Study in general: Malignant and benign thyroid patients had repertoires compared in peripheral blood and tumor or nodule tissue.

TCRdb re-analyzed the PCR reads through MiXCR. The sample carries 10,000 to 15,000 clones, roughly a quarter recorded once. Trimming at V came to 5 bases and at J to 7 bases, leaving 6 bases not matched to a gene. The germline gives CDR1 SGHTA, CDR2 FQGTGA. This CDR3 contains 13 residues. This clone was detected ten times or more. Patients underwent thyroid surgery, and none had received any treatment before it. The rearrangement joins TRBV7-3 to TRBJ1-2; the match to TRBD1 covers 8 bases. The origin of this receptor is a female donor with papillary thyroid cancer or a benign thyroid nodule (not recorded which). Some clones in this sample may be carry-over from other donors' samples. The sample consisted of tumor tissue. CDR3 loop: CASSQGAQSGYTF. CDR3 DNA sequence: TGTGCCAGCAGCCAGGGGGCCCAATCTGGCTACACCTTC.